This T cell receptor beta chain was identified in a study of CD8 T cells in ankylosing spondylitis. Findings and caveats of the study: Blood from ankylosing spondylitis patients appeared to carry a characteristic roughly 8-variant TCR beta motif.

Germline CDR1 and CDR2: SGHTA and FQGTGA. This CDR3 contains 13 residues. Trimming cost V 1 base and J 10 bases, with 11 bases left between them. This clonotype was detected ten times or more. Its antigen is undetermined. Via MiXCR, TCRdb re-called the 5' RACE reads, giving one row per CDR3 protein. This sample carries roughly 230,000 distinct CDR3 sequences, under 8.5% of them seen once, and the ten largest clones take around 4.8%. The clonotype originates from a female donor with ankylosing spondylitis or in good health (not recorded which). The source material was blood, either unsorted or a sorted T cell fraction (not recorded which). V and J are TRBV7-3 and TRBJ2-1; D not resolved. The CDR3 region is CASSLSSSREQFF. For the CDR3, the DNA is TGTGCCAGCAGCTTAAGTAGTAGCCGGGAGCAGTTCTTC.